This TCR beta chain was profiled in a study of immune evolution from preneoplasia to lung adenocarcinoma (dated by TCRdb to the early 2020s). With regard to the full study: No AAH lesions showed HLA loss of heterozygosity, compared with around 7% of AIS, 15% of MIA and around a third of ADC lesions. Resected precursor lesions (AAH, AIS, MIA) and invasive adenocarcinomas were each compared against paired morphologically normal lung tissue. TCR sequencing data were obtained from about 46 patients. A total of under 60 patients with pulmonary nodules who underwent surgical resection were included in the overall cohort. POLYSOLVER was used to infer class I HLA alleles from exome data, and LOHHLA was used to detect allele-specific HLA loss. Sample size was determined by specimen availability and not by a prior power calculation. The immune data were integrated with whole exome sequencing and methylation data obtained from the same cohort of nodules. The study reported that 90 to 120 samples were used for TCR sequencing. Immune contexture across lung adenocarcinoma precursors and invasive adenocarcinoma was profiled using immune gene expression, TCR sequencing and multiplex immunofluorescence.

The cysteine opens and the phenylalanine closes a CDR3 of 13 amino acids. The retained sequence is limited to the CDR3, 39 bases, with the frame set at the first base. The germline V gene (reference sequence) provides CDR1 LNHNV and CDR2 YYDKDF. Of note for this clone: Its antigen is not yet known. Per-base quality was not reported, and no clone a single base away is much larger than it.

Patients underwent resection in Japan or China between the mid-2010s and the late 2010s. Histologic diagnosis of each case was confirmed independently by two lung cancer pathologists on H&E slides. Premalignant or tumor cells were enriched for nucleic acid extraction by macro-dissection performed after pathologic assessment. FFPE tissue was used for DNA isolation with the AllPrep DNA/RNA FFPE Kit. The immunoSEQ hsTCRbeta Kit was used to sequence TCR beta CDR3 regions from DNA. In the paper's pipeline: TCR sequencing data were analysed with the ImmunoSEQ Analyzer. T cell clonality was defined as 1 minus Pielou's evenness, as computed on productive rearrangements. T cell diversity was measured with the inverse Simpson index on productive templates. T cell density was defined as TCR beta template counts normalized to usable DNA, with usable DNA estimated by amplification and sequencing of housekeeping genes. TCR metrics were compared across histologic stages using two-sided Kruskal-Wallis tests. In TCRdb, the immuneACCESS table is reduced to in-frame sequences with V and J assigned. These tables do not hold every clone; where another copy was compared, an unresolved V gene accounts for under half, and the others remain unexplained. V and J calls and clone size are copied from that table; D and trimming were computed from the DNA. This sample is represented by about 6,300 clones; roughly 76% of them were singletons. The leading ten clones occupy roughly 12% of the sample.

Results the study describes overall, beyond this receptor: Top T cell clone frequencies were highest in normal lung and appeared to decrease progressively from AAH through AIS, MIA and invasive adenocarcinoma. Clonality was highest in normal lung, while later-stage lesions appeared to show lower clonality but higher T cell density and diversity. KRAS-mutant nodules showed the highest T cell clonality compared with EGFR-mutant or double wild-type lesions. The findings reflected association rather than direct causation, and larger cohorts with long-term follow-up and longitudinal biopsies were considered necessary. Because all patients were from Japan and China, applicability to Western populations was uncertain.

The chain joins TRBV15 to TRBJ2-5; D gene: possibly TRBD2, on 6 matching bases. The DNA end is more similar to TRBJ2-7, so the J call may be wrong. The TCR comes from a person aged 65-85 years with lung adenocarcinoma. Input material: FFPE minimally invasive lung adenocarcinoma tissue. The cell subset or site label, read with the paper, signifies: micro-invasive lung adenocarcinoma (MIA). DNA sequence: TGTGCCACCAGCAGAGACCTAGCGTTCGAGCAGTACTTC. Its protein product is CATSRDLAFEQYF.